This TCR beta chain was captured in a study of T-cell reconstitution after alpha-beta-depleted transplantation in children. Study-wide results and caveats: Approximately two months post-transplant, alpha-beta T cells reportedly originated from several hundred expanded graft clones.

Unique molecular identifiers were built into the TCRbeta library. Each CDR3 protein is one row after TCRdb ran MiXCR on the PCR reads. The sample yields approximately 1,000,000 distinct CDR3 sequences, about 26% seen once. The V end was cut by 4 bases, the J end by 2 bases, with 15 bases between. The CDR3 is 15 amino acids. Per the germline V gene, CDR1 is SQVTM and CDR2 is ANQGSEA. In regard to this clonotype: Its antigen is not known.

Sequencing used PBMCs, mostly from graft donor cells, obtained 360 days after TCRalphabeta/CD19-depleted stem cell transplant. The receptor comes from a boy in the first two years of life who had a stem cell transplant for SCID, so the T cells may come from the graft donor. This chain joins TRBV29-1 and TRBJ1-5, with no clear D. The CDR3: CSVVEGRGGNQPQHF. The DNA of the CDR3 is TGCAGCGTTGTTGAGGGCCGAGGAGGCAATCAGCCCCAGCATTTT.